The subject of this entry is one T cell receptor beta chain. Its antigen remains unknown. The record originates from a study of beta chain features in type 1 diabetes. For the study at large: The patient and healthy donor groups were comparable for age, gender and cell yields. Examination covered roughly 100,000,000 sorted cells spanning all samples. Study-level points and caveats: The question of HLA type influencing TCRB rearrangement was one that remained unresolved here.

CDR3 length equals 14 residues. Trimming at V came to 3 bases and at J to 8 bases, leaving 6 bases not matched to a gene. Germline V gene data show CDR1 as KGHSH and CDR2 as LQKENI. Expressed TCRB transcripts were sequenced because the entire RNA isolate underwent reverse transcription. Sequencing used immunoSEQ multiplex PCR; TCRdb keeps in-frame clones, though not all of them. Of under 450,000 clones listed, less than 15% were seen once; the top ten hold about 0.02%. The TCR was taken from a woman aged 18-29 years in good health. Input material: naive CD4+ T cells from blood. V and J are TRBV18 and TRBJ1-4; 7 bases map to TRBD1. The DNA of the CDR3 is TGTGCCAGCTCACCCCCGGGACAGCCAGAAAAACTGTTTTTT. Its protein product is CASSPPGQPEKLFF.